This T cell receptor (beta chain) was documented in a study of control samples from healthy donors and cancer patients. The CDR3 loop spans 13 amino acids. Germline CDR1 and CDR2: SNHLY and FYNNEI. V lost 8 bases, J lost 8 bases, and 6 bases stayed unmatched. Clones were read by immunoSEQ multiplex PCR, and TCRdb kept only the in-frame ones, dropping some. The data contain about 190,000 clones, about nine tenths of them singletons. Input material: blood. This TCR derives from a man younger than 40 in good health. The chain uses TRBV2 and TRBJ1-6, with TRBD1 matching over 7 bases. CDR3 sequence reads: CASRDSVDSPLHF. The CDR3 bases are TGTGCCAGCCGGGACAGCGTGGATTCACCCCTCCACTTT.